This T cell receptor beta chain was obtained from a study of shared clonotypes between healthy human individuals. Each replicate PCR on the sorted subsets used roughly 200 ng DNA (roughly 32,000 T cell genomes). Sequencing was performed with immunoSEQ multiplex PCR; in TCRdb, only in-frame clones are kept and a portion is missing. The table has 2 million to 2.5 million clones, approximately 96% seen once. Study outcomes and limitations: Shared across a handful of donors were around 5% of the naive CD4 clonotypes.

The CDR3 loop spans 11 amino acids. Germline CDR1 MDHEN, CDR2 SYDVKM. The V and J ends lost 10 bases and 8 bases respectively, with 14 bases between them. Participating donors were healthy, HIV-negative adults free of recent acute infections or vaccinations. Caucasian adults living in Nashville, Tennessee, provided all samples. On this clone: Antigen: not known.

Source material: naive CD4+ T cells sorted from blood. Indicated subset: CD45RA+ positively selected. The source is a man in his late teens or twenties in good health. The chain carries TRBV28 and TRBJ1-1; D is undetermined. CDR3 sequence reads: CATSFRREAFF. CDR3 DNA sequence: TGTGCCACCTCGTTTCGACGAGAAGCTTTCTTT.